These 21 T cell receptor beta chains share one sample of origin, sequenced in a study of CD8+ T cells in alopecia areata. Once RNA had been extracted, it was reverse transcribed into cDNA to act as the sequencing template. Clones were sequenced by immunoSEQ multiplex PCR, and TCRdb holds only the in-frame ones, with some missing. Seen here are some 130,000 clones, 45% to 50% observed once, and the top ten hold 18%. The sample in question was CD8+ T cells sorted from blood, obtained at week 0. The receptors were gathered from a human donor with alopecia areata.

This clone showed up just a few times. This rearrangement joins TRBV6-4 to TRBJ1-3, with a possible D match to TRBD1 (6 bases). Germline V gene data show CDR1 as MRHNA and CDR2 as SNTAGT. V shed 6 bases and J shed 4 bases, with 10 bases lying between them. The CDR3 runs 13 residues. CDR3 DNA sequence: TGTGCCAGCAGACGGACAGCAGGAAACACCATATATTTT. The encoded protein is CASRRTAGNTIYF.

This clone was observed a few times. The chain links TRBV10-3 to TRBJ1-5, with D possibly being TRBD1 (5 bases). The ends were cut back, 4 bases at V and 2 bases at J, with 12 bases in the middle. The CDR3 covers 15 residues. The germline gives CDR1 ENHRY, CDR2 SYGVKD. The CDR3 here is CAISVDGGGNQPQHF. Here the CDR3 DNA reads TGTGCCATCAGTGTGGATGGGGGTGGCAATCAGCCCCAGCATTTT.

The V gene is TRBV6-5, the J gene TRBJ2-1; D call uncertain. The CDR3 totals 15 residues. V shed 4 bases and J shed 0 bases, with 10 bases lying between them. Germline CDR1 and CDR2: MNHEY and SVGAGI. The CDR3 nucleotides are TGTGCCAGCAGTTCAGTCGATAGCTCCTACAATGAGCAGTTCTTC. Protein product: CASSSVDSSYNEQFF.

This clone turned up a few times. This sequence joins TRBV7-9 and TRBJ2-2, with TRBD2 matching 8 bases. This CDR3 region has 13 residues. CDR1 SEHNR and CDR2 FQNEAQ come from the germline V gene (reference sequence). V lost 5 bases, J lost 10 bases, and 6 bases stayed unmatched. CDR3 coding DNA: TGTGCCAGCAGCCCGGGGGGGGCCCTGGAGCTGTTTTTT. This sequence encodes CASSPGGALELFF.

The rearrangement links TRBV14 to TRBJ2-1; 9 bases align to TRBD1. CDR1 is SGHDN, CDR2 FVKESK, per germline. The V segment lost 2 bases and the J segment 8 bases; nucleotides outside the gene matches: 4. The CDR3 totals 14 residues. The CDR3: CASSQIQGAYEQFF. Here the CDR3 DNA reads TGTGCCAGCAGCCAAATACAGGGGGCCTATGAGCAGTTCTTC.

The V call is TRBV6-5, the J call TRBJ2-7, with 8 bases lining up with TRBD2. CDR1 is MNHEY, CDR2 SVGAGI, per germline. V was clipped by 6 bases and J by 3 bases; unmatched bases: 10. The CDR3 spans 15 residues. DNA for the CDR3: TGTGCCAGCAGCCCCTCGGGAGGGGAGGGCTACGAGCAGTACTTC. Its translation: CASSPSGGEGYEQYF.

In this sample, this clone turned up a few times. The J gene is TRBJ1-2, the V gene TRBV7-6; D ambiguous. The CDR3 runs to 13 residues. From germline, CDR1 is SGHVS and CDR2 FNYEAQ. Trimming stripped 3 bases from V and 5 bases from J, with 10 bases between. The CDR3 bases are TGTGCCAGCAGCTTTTATCGATGGTATGGCTACACCTTC. It yields the protein CASSFYRWYGYTF.

The rearrangement joins TRBV6-5 to TRBJ1-2, with 7 bases matching TRBD1. CDR1 and CDR2 (germline): MNHEY, SVGAGI. The CDR3 has 14 amino acids. Trimming cost V 2 bases and J 6 bases; bases outside gene matches: 6. CDR3 sequence (DNA): TGTGCCAGCAGTTACGACAGGGCCGTGGATGGCTACACCTTC. This translates into CASSYDRAVDGYTF.

The CDR3 sequence: CASSLPTLFYGYTF. CDR3 nucleotide sequence: TGTGCCAGCTCCCTACCTACACTTTTCTATGGCTACACCTTC. V gene TRBV2 combines with J gene TRBJ1-2, with D unclear. V lost 8 bases to trimming and J lost 4 bases, with 17 bases between them. CDR1 is SNHLY, CDR2 FYNNEI, per germline. The CDR3 consists of 14 residues.

The V and J genes are TRBV30 and TRBJ1-5, with D unclear. CDR3 length: 13 amino acids. CDR1 and CDR2 from the germline V gene are GTSNPN and SVGIG (reference sequence). The V end was cut by 1 base, the J end by 5 bases, with 9 bases between. CDR3: CAWSAENYQPQHF. The CDR3 DNA sequence: TGTGCCTGGAGTGCAGAAAATTATCAGCCCCAGCATTTT.

This chain uses TRBV29-1 with TRBJ1-1; D unresolved. Trimming removed 2 bases at V and 4 bases at J, with 5 bases between. The CDR3 extends over 11 amino acids. CDR1 is SQVTM, CDR2 ANQGSEA, per germline. The CDR3 nucleotides read TGCAGCGTTGAATTGGGCACTGAAGCTTTCTTT. It yields the protein CSVELGTEAFF.

The V and J genes are TRBV7-9 and TRBJ2-7, with TRBD1 matching 9 bases. CDR1 and CDR2 from the germline V gene are SEHNR and FQNEAQ (reference sequence). J lost 1 base, V lost 1 base, and 8 bases had no gene match. The CDR3 contains 17 residues. CDR3 bases: TGTGCCAGCAGCTTAGGAAGGGGACAGGGAACATCCTACGAGCAGTACTTC. Translated, it gives CASSLGRGQGTSYEQYF.

The J gene is TRBJ2-2, the V gene TRBV4-3; 7 nucleotides match TRBD2. Germline CDR1 and CDR2: LGHNA and YSLEER. This CDR3 contains 14 residues. The trim removed 4 bases at V and 4 bases at J, leaving 3 bases unmatched. The CDR3 loop is CASSLTGGTGELFF. CDR3 nucleotide sequence: TGCGCCAGCAGCCTCACGGGGGGCACCGGGGAGCTGTTTTTT.

This chain links TRBV29-1 with TRBJ1-2; 7 bases are shared with TRBD1. Germline CDR1 is SQVTM and CDR2 is ANQGSEA. V shed 0 bases and J 5 bases; nucleotides not matched to a gene: 21. This CDR3 spans 19 amino acids. The CDR3 nucleotides read TGCAGCGTTGAAGAAGGAGCAGGCGATCGGGACAGCTTTGAGTATGGCTACACCTTC. Translated, it gives CSVEEGAGDRDSFEYGYTF.

A note on this clone: A far larger clone is off by one base, so a read error is likely. Additional DNA sequences in this sample encode the identical CDR3. This chain uses TRBV6-5 with TRBJ2-3; D not resolved. The CDR3 covers 13 residues. CDR1 MNHEY and CDR2 SVGAGI come from the germline V gene. V was shortened by 0 bases and J by 0 bases, with 1 base between the two germline ends. CDR3 nucleotide sequence: TGTGCCAGCAGTTACTCTAGCACAGATACGCAGTATTTT. It encodes CASSYSSTDTQYF.

By share, this clone ranks as medium-sized. The J gene is TRBJ2-7, the V gene TRBV7-9, with TRBD1 matching 7 bases. The CDR3 consists of 12 residues. From germline, CDR1 is SEHNR and CDR2 FQNEAQ (reference sequence). V lost 6 bases to trimming and J lost 5 bases; unmatched junction nucleotides: 4. The CDR3: CASSDRDDEQYF. The CDR3 bases are TGTGCCAGCAGTGACAGGGACGACGAGCAGTACTTC. Based on the CDR3 plus reference TRBV7-9 and TRBJ2-7, the full variable domain is DTGVSQNPRHKITKRGQNVTFRCDPISEHNRLYWYRQTLGQGPEFLTYFQNEAQLEKSRLLSDRFSAERPKGSFSTLEIQRTEQGDSAMYLCASSDRDDEQYFGPGTRLTVT.

In this sample, this clone turned up a few times. This chain connects TRBV19 to TRBJ2-1; D may be TRBD2 (5 bases). The germline V gene has CDR1 LNHDA and CDR2 SQIVND (reference sequence). The CDR3 totals 13 residues. V lost 1 base and J 9 bases, leaving 10 bases between the germline ends. CDR3 region: CASSIAYGVEQFF. CDR3 in DNA: TGTGCCAGTAGTATAGCTTACGGGGTTGAGCAGTTCTTC.

V gene TRBV7-9 combines with J gene TRBJ2-5, with D perhaps TRBD2 (5 bases). The germline V gene has CDR1 SEHNR and CDR2 FQNEAQ (reference sequence). The CDR3 covers 13 residues. Trimming pared 1 base from V and 3 bases from J, leaving 6 bases between. The CDR3 loop is CASSLVGEETQYF. The CDR3 coding sequence is TGTGCCAGCAGCTTAGTGGGAGAAGAGACCCAGTACTTC.

This chain joins TRBV4-1 and TRBJ1-3, with a tentative D call TRBD1 (6 bases). The CDR3 is 17 residues long. Trimming took off 4 bases at V and 0 bases at J, with 16 bases between the two ends. The V gene's germline CDR1 is MGHRA and CDR2 YSYEKL. As DNA, the CDR3 is TGCGCCAGCAGCCCGCCCTTGCTGGACAGCTCTGGAAACACCATATATTTT. Its translation is CASSPPLLDSSGNTIYF.

The gene calls are TRBV4-3 and TRBJ1-5, with 7 bases identical to TRBD1. V was clipped by 4 bases and J by 9 bases; unmatched bases: 6. Looked up from germline, CDR1 is LGHNA and CDR2 is YSLEER. The CDR3 runs 13 residues. In DNA form, the CDR3 reads TGCGCCAGCAGCCCAGACAGGGCAAGGCCCCAGCATTTT. The encoded protein is CASSPDRARPQHF.

This clone turned up a few times. The rearrangement uses TRBV14 and TRBJ2-7, with a possible D match to TRBD2 (5 bases). Germline V gene sequence: CDR1 SGHDN, CDR2 FVKESK. The CDR3 is 13 amino acids. Trimming cost V 0 bases and J 3 bases, with 6 bases left between them. CDR3 in amino acids: CASSQDEGYEQYF. The DNA of the CDR3 is TGTGCCAGCAGCCAAGATGAGGGCTACGAGCAGTACTTC.